The TCR beta chain under discussion was sequenced for a study of blood T cell repertoires in COVID-19. Study-level background: Samples representing acute and convalescent COVID-19 were sourced from the United States, Italy and Spain. PBMCs, B-cell-depleted T cells, or T cells provided the cDNA or gDNA that made up the material.

Assay: immunoSEQ multiplex PCR; the TCRdb copy retains only in-frame clones and omits some. This sample has 150,000 to 200,000 clones, with 90% found just once. V trimming: 7 bases; J trimming: 2 bases; junction bases outside the gene matches: 2. This CDR3 is built from 13 residues. CDR1 and CDR2 from the germline V gene are SNHLY and FYNNEI. Sequenced input: peripheral blood. The clonotype comes from a man aged 55-75 years with active or convalescent COVID-19. J is TRBJ2-1 and V is TRBV2; 7 nucleotides align to TRBD2. The CDR3 sequence: CASIRGAYNEQFF. CDR3 in DNA: TGTGCCAGCATCCGGGGGGCCTACAATGAGCAGTTCTTC.